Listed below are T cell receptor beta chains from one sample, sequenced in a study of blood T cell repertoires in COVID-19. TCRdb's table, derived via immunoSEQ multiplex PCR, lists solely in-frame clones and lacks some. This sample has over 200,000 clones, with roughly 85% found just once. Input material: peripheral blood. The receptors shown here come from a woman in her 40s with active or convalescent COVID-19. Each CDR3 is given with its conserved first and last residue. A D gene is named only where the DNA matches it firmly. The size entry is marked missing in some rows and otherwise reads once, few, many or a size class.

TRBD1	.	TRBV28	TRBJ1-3	TGTGCCAGCTCCGGACAGGGGAGAAACACCATATATTTT	CASSGQGRNTIYF
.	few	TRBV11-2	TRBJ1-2	TGTGCCAGCAGCTTTGGGGCGTCTGGCTACACCTTC	CASSFGASGYTF
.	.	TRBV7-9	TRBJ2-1	TGTGCCAGCAGCCCCTACACGGGTTCCTACAATGAGCAGTTCTTC	CASSPYTGSYNEQFF
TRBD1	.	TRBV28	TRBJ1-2	TGTGCCAGCAGTTTCCCCGGGACAGGGTATGGCTACACCTTC	CASSFPGTGYGYTF
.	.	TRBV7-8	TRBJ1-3	TGTGCCAGCAGCCGAGTGAGCTCTGGAAACACCATATATTTT	CASSRVSSGNTIYF
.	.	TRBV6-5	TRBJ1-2	TGTGCCAGCAGTTACGGGCAAGCCTATGGCTACACCTTC	CASSYGQAYGYTF
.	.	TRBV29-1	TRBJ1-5	TGCAGCGCCGGGGACAATCGGCCCCAGCATTTT	CSAGDNRPQHF
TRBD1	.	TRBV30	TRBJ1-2	TGTGCCTGGCCCGACCGGGACAGGACCTACTATGGCTACACCTTC	CAWPDRDRTYYGYTF
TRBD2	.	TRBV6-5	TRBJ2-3	TGTGCCAGCAGTCCCGGGGGGGGTAGGGGAGATACGCAGTATTTT	CASSPGGGRGDTQYF
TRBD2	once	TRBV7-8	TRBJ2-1	TGTGCCAGCAGCTTAGTTGGGTCTAGCGGGAGGGCCGATGAGCAGTTCTTC	CASSLVGSSGRADEQFF
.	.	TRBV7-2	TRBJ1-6	TGTGCCAGCAGCTTAGTTACAGGGAGATCCTATAATTCACCCCTCCACTTT	CASSLVTGRSYNSPLHF
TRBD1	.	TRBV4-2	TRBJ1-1	TGTGCCAGCAGCCCCCTCCTTGGAGGGGGCGCTTTGAGAGGCACTGAAGCTTTCTTT	CASSPLLGGGALRGTEAFF
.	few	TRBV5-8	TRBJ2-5	TGTGCCAGCAGCCTTTCGACCTCTACAGGAGTTCAGGAGACCCAGTACTTC	CASSLSTSTGVQETQYF
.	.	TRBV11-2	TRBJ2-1	TGTGCCAGCAGCTCCGGGTCCTCCTACAATGAGCAGTTCTTC	CASSSGSSYNEQFF
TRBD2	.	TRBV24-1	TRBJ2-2	TGTGCCACCAGTGCCATGGGGGGGGTTGCGAACACCGGGGAGCTGTTTTTT	CATSAMGGVANTGELFF
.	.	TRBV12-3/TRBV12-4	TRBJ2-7	TGTGCCAGCAGTACGGACTTGCCCTACGAGCAGTACTTC	CASSTDLPYEQYF
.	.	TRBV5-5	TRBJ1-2	TGTGCCAGCATAAAGGACACCAGGGGAAACTATGGCTACACCTTC	CASIKDTRGNYGYTF
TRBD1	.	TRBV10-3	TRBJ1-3	TGTGCCATCAGTGAGTCGATGGGACAGGCCTCTGGAAACACCATATATTTT	CAISESMGQASGNTIYF
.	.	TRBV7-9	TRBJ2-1	TGTGCCAGCAGCCCACGAGGTAGTAGATACAATGAGCAGTTCTTC	CASSPRGSRYNEQFF
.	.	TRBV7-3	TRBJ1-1	TGTGCCAGCAGCTTAACGGAGGTGGGAGGAACTGAAGCTTTCTTT	CASSLTEVGGTEAFF
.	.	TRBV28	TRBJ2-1	TGTGCCAGCAGGCCCGGGGTTCGGAGCTCCTACAATGAGCAGTTCTTC	CASRPGVRSSYNEQFF
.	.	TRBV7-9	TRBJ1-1	TGTGCCAGCAGCTCGAGGTGGGAGGGCACTGAAGCTTTCTTT	CASSSRWEGTEAFF